A single sample gave rise to the 13 T cell receptor beta chains below, sequenced in a study of siplizumab effects on memory and regulatory T cells. The protocol was immunoSEQ multiplex PCR, while the TCRdb copy is restricted to in-frame clones and leaves out a portion. The table records approximately 10,000 clones, 40% of them present only once. The authors kept the mixed lymphocyte reaction cells in coculture at 37°C for six to seven days. These receptors have no identified antigens. Sequencing used CFSE-low (dividing) CD4+ T cells sorted from an allogeneic mixed lymphocyte reaction. The receptors come from a human donor in good health; the cells came from an allogeneic mixed lymphocyte reaction.

This chain uses TRBV7-3 with TRBJ2-5, with D hard to call. Germline V gene data show CDR1 as SGHTA and CDR2 as FQGTGA. Trimming removed 5 bases from V and 4 bases from J, with 11 bases in between. This CDR3 region has 13 residues. The CDR3 coding sequence is TGTGCCAGCAGCGAACCTCCCTTAGAGACCCAGTACTTC. The encoded protein is CASSEPPLETQYF.

This clone occurred a few times. The J gene is TRBJ2-7, the V gene TRBV18; 10 nucleotides match TRBD2. Germline V gives CDR1 KGHSH, CDR2 LQKENI. The CDR3 runs 15 residues. V trimming: 2 bases; J trimming: 3 bases; junction bases outside the gene matches: 4. The chain's CDR3 is CASSPSPSGSYEQYF. DNA for the CDR3: TGTGCCAGCTCACCATCTCCTAGCGGGAGCTACGAGCAGTACTTC.

The chain uses TRBV5-5 and TRBJ2-3; 7 positions agree with TRBD1. The germline V gene encodes CDR1 SGHKS and CDR2 YYEKEE (reference sequence). CDR3 length equals 14 residues. The V and J ends lost 4 bases and 7 bases, in that order; junction bases with no gene match: 9. CDR3 loop: CASSDDRAPYTQYF. In nucleotides, the CDR3 is TGTGCCAGCAGCGACGACAGGGCCCCGTATACGCAGTATTTT. The variable domain in full, completed from reference TRBV5-5 and TRBJ2-3, reads DAGVTQSPTHLIKTRGQQVTLRCSPISGHKSVSWYQQVLGQGPQFIFQYYEKEERGRGNFPDRFSARQFPNYSSELNVNALLLGDSALYLCASSDDRAPYTQYFGPGTRLTVL.

V and J are TRBV7-2 and TRBJ1-3; D unresolved. The CDR3 is made up of 13 amino acids. The V end lost 2 bases, the J end lost 2 bases, and 4 bases lay between the germline ends. Germline V lookup: CDR1 SGHTA, CDR2 FQGNSA. For the CDR3, the DNA is TGTGCCAGCAGCTTACAGGCTGGAAACACCATATATTTT. Protein product: CASSLQAGNTIYF.

This clone has only a few counts. The gene calls are TRBV14 and TRBJ2-1; D assignment may be TRBD1 or TRBD2 (5 bases each). The CDR3 extends over 13 amino acids. Trimming shortened V by 3 bases and J by 4 bases, and 7 bases separated the two germline ends. CDR1 and CDR2 from the germline V gene are SGHDN and FVKESK. Here the CDR3 reads CASSQRGYNEQFF. CDR3 sequence (DNA): TGTGCCAGCAGCCAGAGGGGTTACAATGAGCAGTTCTTC. Complete variable domain (other parts from reference TRBV14 and TRBJ2-1): EAGVTQFPSHSVIEKGQTVTLRCDPISGHDNLYWYRRVMGKEIKFLLHFVKESKQDESGMPNNRFLAERTGGTYSTLKVQPAELEDSGVYFCASSQRGYNEQFFGPGTRLTVL.

This clone was counted a few times. The chain couples TRBV6-5 to TRBJ1-3; D may be TRBD1 (5 bases). The V gene's germline CDR1 is MNHEY and CDR2 SVGAGI. The CDR3 totals 15 residues. V gave up 2 bases and J gave up 2 bases, with 10 bases separating them. The CDR3 loop is CASSYARGPGNTIYF. The CDR3 nucleotides read TGTGCCAGCAGTTACGCGAGGGGCCCTGGAAACACCATATATTTT.

The chain has TRBV11-1 and TRBJ2-5; 9 nucleotides match TRBD2. J was trimmed by 3 bases and V by 5 bases; bases with no gene match: 7. The germline gives CDR1 SGHAT, CDR2 FQDESV (reference sequence). The CDR3 is 15 amino acids. This chain's CDR3 is CASSPRASGEETQYF. The DNA for the CDR3 is TGTGCCAGCAGCCCACGGGCTAGCGGGGAAGAGACCCAGTACTTC.

J is TRBJ1-1 and V is TRBV29-1; TRBD1 might be the D (5 bases). V lost 3 bases and J 5 bases, leaving 13 bases between the germline ends. Germline V gene data show CDR1 as SQVTM and CDR2 as ANQGSEA. The CDR3 is 13 amino acids. The CDR3 region is CSVERGEGTEAFF. In DNA form, the CDR3 reads TGCAGCGTTGAGAGAGGGGAGGGTACTGAAGCTTTCTTT.

This clone was detected only a few times. V usage is TRBV5-5 and J usage is TRBJ1-6; D unclear. Looked up from germline, CDR1 is SGHKS and CDR2 is YYEKEE (reference sequence). This CDR3 comprises 13 residues. V was pared by 5 bases and J by 7 bases, with 10 bases between. CDR3 bases: TGTGCCAGCAGTCTGGACCCGAATTCACCCCTCCACTTT. Protein product: CASSLDPNSPLHF.

By sample fraction, this clone is medium-sized. V gene TRBV5-1 combines with J gene TRBJ1-2; D remains unclear. Germline-derived CDR1 and CDR2 are SGHRS and YFSETQ. The CDR3 is 16 residues long. The ends were cut back, 7 bases at V and 4 bases at J, with 23 bases in the middle. Written as DNA, the CDR3 is TGCGCCAGCTTCCCCCAGGAGGGTGAGGGTATCTATGGCTACACCTTC. Translating it yields CASFPQEGEGIYGYTF.

This clone is large within its sample. This chain joins TRBV5-6 and TRBJ2-2; TRBD2 is a possible D gene (5 bases). Germline loops: CDR1 SGHDT, CDR2 YYEEEE. Trimming left V 0 bases short and J 3 bases short, with 9 bases between. The CDR3 sequence is 15 residues long. The CDR3 here is CASSLVSGYTGELFF. CDR3 sequence (DNA): TGTGCCAGCAGCTTGGTAAGCGGATACACCGGGGAGCTGTTTTTT.

This clone is termed medium-sized. The rearrangement joins TRBV21-1 to TRBJ1-2. TRBV21-1 is deemed a pseudogene. This CDR3 region has 13 residues. CDR3 coding DNA: TGTGCCAGCAGCAAAGTCTTAGAAGGGTCCCACACCTTC. It specifies CASSKVLEGSHTF.

The chain employs TRBV18 and TRBJ2-1; D possibly corresponds to TRBD2 (6 bases). Trimming stripped 6 bases from V and 7 bases from J, with 19 bases between. Germline-derived CDR1 and CDR2 are KGHSH and LQKENI. CDR3 length: 15 residues. This chain's CDR3 is CASSERGRESNEQFF. CDR3 DNA sequence: TGTGCCAGCTCCGAAAGGGGACGGGAGTCAAATGAGCAGTTCTTC.